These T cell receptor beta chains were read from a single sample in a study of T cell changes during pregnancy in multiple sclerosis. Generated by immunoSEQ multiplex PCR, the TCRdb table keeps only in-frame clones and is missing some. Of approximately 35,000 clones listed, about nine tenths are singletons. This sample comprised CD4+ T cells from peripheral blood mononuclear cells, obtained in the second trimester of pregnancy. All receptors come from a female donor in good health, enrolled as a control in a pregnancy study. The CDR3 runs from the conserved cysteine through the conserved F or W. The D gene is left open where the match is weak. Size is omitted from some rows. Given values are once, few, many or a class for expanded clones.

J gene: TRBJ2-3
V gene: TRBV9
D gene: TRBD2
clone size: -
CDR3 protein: CASSVEGLAGATSTDTQYF
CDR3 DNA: TGTGCCAGCAGCGTAGAGGGACTAGCGGGCGCGACTAGCACAGATACGCAGTATTTT

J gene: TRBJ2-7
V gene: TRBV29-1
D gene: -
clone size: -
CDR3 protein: CSVGPRLQSSSYEQYF
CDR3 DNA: TGCAGCGTTGGCCCTAGACTCCAATCCTCCTCCTACGAGCAGTACTTC

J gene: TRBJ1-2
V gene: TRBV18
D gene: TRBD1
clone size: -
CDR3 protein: CASSPERQGRYGYTF
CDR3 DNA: TGTGCCAGCTCACCAGAGCGACAGGGACGTTATGGCTACACCTTC

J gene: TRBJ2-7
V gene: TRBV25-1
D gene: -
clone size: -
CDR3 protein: CASSEAGYEQYF
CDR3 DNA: TGTGCCAGCAGTGAAGCCGGCTACGAGCAGTACTTC

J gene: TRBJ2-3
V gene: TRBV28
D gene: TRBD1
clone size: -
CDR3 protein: CASSFLLGQGAYYPDTQYF
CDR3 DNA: TGTGCCAGCAGTTTCCTCTTAGGACAGGGGGCGTACTACCCAGATACGCAGTATTTT

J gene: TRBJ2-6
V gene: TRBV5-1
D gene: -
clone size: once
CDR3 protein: CASSLKGDGANVLTF
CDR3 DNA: TGCGCCAGCAGCTTGAAGGGGGATGGGGCCAACGTCCTGACTTTC

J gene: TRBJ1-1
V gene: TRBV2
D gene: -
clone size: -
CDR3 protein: CASSGRDEAFF
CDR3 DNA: TGTGCCAGCAGTGGGCGGGATGAAGCTTTCTTT

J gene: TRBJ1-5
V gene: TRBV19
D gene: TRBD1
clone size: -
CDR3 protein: CASSTAGQGRGNSNQPQHF
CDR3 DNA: TGTGCCAGTAGTACTGCGGGACAGGGAAGGGGTAATAGCAATCAGCCCCAGCATTTT

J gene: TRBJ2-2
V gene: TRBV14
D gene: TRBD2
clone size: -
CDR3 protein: CASAQTSPGELFF
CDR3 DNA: TGTGCCAGCGCCCAGACTAGCCCCGGGGAGCTGTTTTTT

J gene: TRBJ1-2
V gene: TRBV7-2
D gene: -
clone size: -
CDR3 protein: CASSPKAQGSGYIF
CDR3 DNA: TGTGCCAGCAGCCCGAAGGCACAGGGCTCGGGCTACATCTTC

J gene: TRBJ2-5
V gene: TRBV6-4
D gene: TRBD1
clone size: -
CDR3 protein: CASSDSTGGAETQYF
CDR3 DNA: TGTGCCAGCAGTGACTCAACAGGGGGAGCGGAGACCCAGTACTTC

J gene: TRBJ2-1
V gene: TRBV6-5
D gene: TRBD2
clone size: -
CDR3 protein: CASSGSRGVSNEQFF
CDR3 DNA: TGTGCCAGCAGTGGCTCGCGGGGGGTCTCCAATGAGCAGTTCTTC

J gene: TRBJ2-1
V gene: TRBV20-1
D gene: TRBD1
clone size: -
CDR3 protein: CSAPKDRGSVF
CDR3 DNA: TGCAGTGCCCCCAAGGACAGGGGATCGGTCTTC

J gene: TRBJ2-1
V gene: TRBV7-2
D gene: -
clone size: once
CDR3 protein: CASSYDWAGEQFF
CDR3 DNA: TGTGCCAGCAGCTATGATTGGGCGGGTGAGCAGTTCTTC

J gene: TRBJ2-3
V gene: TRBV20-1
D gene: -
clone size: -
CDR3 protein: CSATPGDTQYF
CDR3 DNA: TGCAGTGCCACACCCGGGGATACGCAGTATTTT

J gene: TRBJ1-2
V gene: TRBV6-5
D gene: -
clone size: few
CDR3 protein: CASSYLTGANYGYTF
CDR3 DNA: TGTGCCAGCAGTTACCTGACAGGAGCTAACTATGGCTACACCTTC

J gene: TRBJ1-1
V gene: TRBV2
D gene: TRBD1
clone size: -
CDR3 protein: CASSEVRRDREAFF
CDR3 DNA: TGTGCCAGCAGTGAGGTGCGCCGGGACAGGGAAGCTTTCTTT

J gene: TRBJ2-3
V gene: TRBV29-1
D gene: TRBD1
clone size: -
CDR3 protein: CSVEDRGQGTDTQYF
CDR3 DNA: TGCAGCGTTGAAGATAGGGGACAGGGCACAGATACGCAGTATTTT

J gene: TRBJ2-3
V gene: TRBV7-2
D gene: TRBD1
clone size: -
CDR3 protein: CASSAKTGAGDTQYF
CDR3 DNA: TGTGCCAGCAGCGCAAAGACAGGGGCCGGAGATACGCAGTATTTT

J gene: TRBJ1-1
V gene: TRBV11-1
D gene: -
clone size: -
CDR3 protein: CASSREGREAFF
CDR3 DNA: TGTGCCAGCAGCCGAGAGGGCAGAGAAGCTTTCTTT

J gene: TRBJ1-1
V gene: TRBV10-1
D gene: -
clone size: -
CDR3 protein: CASSQQAVPWEAFF
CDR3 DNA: TGCGCCAGCAGCCAACAGGCGGTACCATGGGAAGCTTTCTTT

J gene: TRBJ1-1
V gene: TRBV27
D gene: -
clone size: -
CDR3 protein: CASSASWFTEAFF
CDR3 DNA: TGTGCCAGCAGTGCGAGTTGGTTCACTGAAGCTTTCTTT

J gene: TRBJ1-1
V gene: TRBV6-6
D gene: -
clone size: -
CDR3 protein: CASSRRPTGDTEAFF
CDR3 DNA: TGTGCCAGCAGTCGCCGCCCAACCGGGGACACTGAAGCTTTCTTT

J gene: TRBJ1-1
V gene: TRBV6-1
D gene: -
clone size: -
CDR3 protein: CASREEGGFDTEAFF
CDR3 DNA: TGTGCCAGCAGGGAGGAAGGGGGTTTTGACACTGAAGCTTTCTTT

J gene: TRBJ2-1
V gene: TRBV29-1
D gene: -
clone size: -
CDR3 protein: CSVDSGDEQFF
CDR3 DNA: TGCAGCGTTGATTCGGGAGATGAGCAGTTCTTC

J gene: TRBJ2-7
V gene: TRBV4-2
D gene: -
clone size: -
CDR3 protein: CASSQDRDYEQYF
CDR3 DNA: TGTGCCAGCAGCCAAGACCGGGACTACGAGCAGTACTTC

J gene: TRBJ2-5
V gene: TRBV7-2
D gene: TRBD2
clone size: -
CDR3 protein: CASSLAQASGAETQYF
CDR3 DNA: TGTGCCAGCAGCTTAGCTCAGGCTAGCGGGGCAGAGACCCAGTACTTC

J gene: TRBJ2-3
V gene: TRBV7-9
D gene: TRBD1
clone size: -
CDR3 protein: CASSLRGTGLTDTQYF
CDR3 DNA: TGTGCCAGCAGCTTAAGGGGGACAGGCCTCACAGATACGCAGTATTTT

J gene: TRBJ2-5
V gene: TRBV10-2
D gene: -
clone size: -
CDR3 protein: CASSEQGSSSETQYF
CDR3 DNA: TGCGCCAGCAGTGAACAGGGATCTTCTTCGGAGACCCAGTACTTC

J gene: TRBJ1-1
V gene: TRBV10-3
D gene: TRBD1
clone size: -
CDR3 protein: CAISEVTGGVDTEAFF
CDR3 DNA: TGTGCCATCAGTGAGGTAACAGGGGGAGTGGACACTGAAGCTTTCTTT

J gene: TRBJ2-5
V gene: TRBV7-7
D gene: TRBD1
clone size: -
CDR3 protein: CASSFGQGAQQRQETQYF
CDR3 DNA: TGTGCCAGCAGCTTCGGGCAGGGGGCACAACAAAGACAAGAGACCCAGTACTTC

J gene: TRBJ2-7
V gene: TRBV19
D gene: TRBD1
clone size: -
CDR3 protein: CASSKRDSSYEQYF
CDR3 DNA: TGTGCCAGTAGTAAACGGGACAGCTCCTACGAGCAGTACTTC

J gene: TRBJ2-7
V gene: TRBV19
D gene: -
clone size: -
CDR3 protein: CASSLPGQGAYEQYF
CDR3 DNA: TGTGCCAGTAGCCTACCGGGACAAGGGGCTTATGAGCAGTACTTC

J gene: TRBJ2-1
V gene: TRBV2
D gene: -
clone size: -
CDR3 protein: CASSLAPSSYNEQFF
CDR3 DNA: TGTGCCAGCAGTCTAGCGCCGAGCTCCTACAATGAGCAGTTCTTC

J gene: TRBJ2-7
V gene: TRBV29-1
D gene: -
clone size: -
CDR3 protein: CSVEAYSGGARVGGKQYF
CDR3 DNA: TGCAGCGTTGAGGCCTATTCGGGCGGGGCGCGGGTGGGGGGAAAGCAGTACTTC

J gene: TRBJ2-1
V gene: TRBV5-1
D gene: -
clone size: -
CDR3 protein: CASSTGEVYNEQFF
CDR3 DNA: TGCGCCAGCAGTACAGGGGAGGTATACAATGAGCAGTTCTTC

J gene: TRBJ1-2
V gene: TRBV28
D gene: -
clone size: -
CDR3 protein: CASSLGQLNYGYTF
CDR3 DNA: TGTGCCAGCAGTTTAGGGCAGCTTAACTATGGCTACACCTTC

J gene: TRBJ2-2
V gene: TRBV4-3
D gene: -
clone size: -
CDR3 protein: CASSLSPGTNTGELFF
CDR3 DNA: TGCGCCAGCAGCCTGAGCCCCGGGACGAACACCGGGGAGCTGTTTTTT

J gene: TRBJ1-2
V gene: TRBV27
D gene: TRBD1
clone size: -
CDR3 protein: CASRTTTGAYSNYGYTF
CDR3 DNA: TGTGCCAGCAGAACCACGACAGGGGCGTATTCTAACTATGGCTACACCTTC

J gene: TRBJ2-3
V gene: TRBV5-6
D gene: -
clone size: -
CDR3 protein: CASSIGRLEGDTQYF
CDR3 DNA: TGTGCCAGCAGCATTGGGCGCCTTGAAGGAGATACGCAGTATTTT

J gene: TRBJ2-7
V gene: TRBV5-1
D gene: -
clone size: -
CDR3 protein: CASSTGGYEQYF
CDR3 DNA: TGCGCCAGCAGTACCGGAGGTTACGAGCAGTACTTC